The 18 T cell receptor beta chains below were found in one sample sequenced in a study of T cell repertoires in cytomegalovirus infection. Antigens for these TCRs are unknown. TCRdb re-called the reads with MiXCR, one entry per CDR3 protein. This sample carries about 890,000 distinct CDR3 sequences, under 40% of them seen once, and the ten largest clones take around an eighth. The specimen comprised cultured CD8+ T cells from PBMCs, sampled from culture after CMV antigen stimulation. Receptors originate from a human donor in good health (CMV status not recorded). Some clones in this sample may be carry-over from other donors' samples.

The rearrangement uses TRBV19 and TRBJ2-5; D possibly corresponds to TRBD1 (7 bases). CDR1 and CDR2 (germline): LNHDA, SQIVND (reference sequence). V lost 0 bases and J 3 bases, leaving 14 bases between the germline ends. The CDR3 is made up of 16 amino acids. Here the CDR3 DNA reads TGTGCCAGTAGTATAGATCGGGGGACAGAAGAAGAGACCCAGTACTTC. As protein: CASSIDRGTEEETQYF. Together with reference TRBV19 and TRBJ2-5, the CDR3 gives the full variable domain: DGGITQSPKYLFRKEGQNVTLSCEQNLNHDAMYWYRQDPGQGLRLIYYSQIVNDFQKGDIAEGYSVSREKKESFPLTVTSAQKNPTAFYLCASSIDRGTEEETQYFGPGTRLLVL.

The rearrangement uses TRBV18 and TRBJ2-7; a possible D gene is TRBD1 (6 bases). The V gene's germline CDR1 is KGHSH and CDR2 LQKENI. Deletions cut 6 bases from V and 2 bases from J, with 14 bases between. The CDR3 has 14 residues. Here the CDR3 reads CASSPRDTPYEQYV. In DNA, the CDR3 is TGTGCCAGCTCGCCCCGGGACACCCCCTACGAGCAGTACGTC.

This clonotype was seen a few times. The V gene is TRBV28, the J gene TRBJ1-3; 8 bases are a match to TRBD1. The CDR3 sequence is 15 residues long. CDR1 is MDHEN, CDR2 SYDVKM, per germline. Unmatched junction bases numbered 5, after V lost 5 bases and J lost 2 bases. The CDR3 loop reads CASSKRTGTGNTIYF. CDR3 bases: TGTGCCAGCAGTAAAAGGACAGGGACTGGAAACACCATATATTTT.

This sequence joins TRBV24-1 and TRBJ2-2; tentatively, D is TRBD1 (6 bases). The V end lost 9 bases, the J end lost 2 bases, and 15 bases lay between the germline ends. Germline CDR1 and CDR2: KGHDR and SFDVKD. The CDR3 spans 15 residues. Here the CDR3 reads CATESGHLNTGELFF. CDR3 bases: TGTGCCACCGAGTCGGGACACCTCAACACCGGGGAGCTGTTTTTT.

In regard to this clonotype: A clone one base away is much larger, so this may be a read error. This chain connects TRBV7-6 to TRBJ2-1; D gene unclear. The CDR3 is made up of 15 amino acids. From germline, CDR1 is SGHVS and CDR2 FNYEAQ. DNA for the CDR3: TGTGCCAGCTCAAGTGGCCCCAGGTCCTGCAATGAGCAGTTCTTC. It is translated as CASSSGPRSCNEQFF.

This clonotype was seen more than once but under ten times. The chain has TRBV4-1 and TRBJ2-1, with 10 nucleotides matching TRBD2. This CDR3 has 11 amino acids. V shed 8 bases and J 15 bases; nucleotides not matched to a gene: 7. Germline assignment: CDR1 MGHRA and CDR2 YSYEKL. The CDR3 DNA reads as TGCGCCAGCTCAGCGGGGGGGCTGGTGTTCTTC. This encodes CASSAGGLVFF.

This clonotype came up many times. The rearrangement links TRBV6-1 to TRBJ2-1, with 10 bases aligning to TRBD2. Looked up from germline, CDR1 is MNHNS and CDR2 is SASEGT. Trimming cost V 4 bases and J 0 bases; bases outside gene matches: 0. This CDR3 spans 15 amino acids. CDR3 residues: CASSVAGGSYNEQFF. CDR3 bases: TGTGCCAGCAGTGTAGCGGGGGGCTCCTACAATGAGCAGTTCTTC.

The genes are TRBV7-1 and TRBJ2-3; TRBD2 matches at 7 bases. TRBV7-1 is an ORF; its function is uncertain. J lost 6 bases, V lost 6 bases, and 15 bases had no gene match. This CDR3 region has 16 residues. The CDR3, as DNA: TGTGCCAGCAGACGGGGACTACCGCCTAGTCAGGATACGCAGTATTTT. Translated, it gives CASRRGLPPSQDTQYF.

J is TRBJ2-1 and V is TRBV7-3, with 8 bases fitting TRBD1. The CDR3 length is 14 residues. After removal of 6 bases from V and 4 bases from J, the junction contained 5 bases not matched to a gene. Germline CDR1 reads SGHTA; CDR2 reads FQGTGA. CDR3 sequence: CASSPGGVYNEQFF. The CDR3 nucleotides read TGTGCCAGCAGTCCAGGGGGCGTTTACAATGAGCAGTTCTTC.

The chain employs TRBV11-2 and TRBJ2-5; TRBD2 might be the D (5 bases). The length of the CDR3 is 11 residues. Trimming cost V 7 bases and J 7 bases, with 10 bases left between them. Germline V gene lookup returns CDR1 SGHAT and CDR2 FQNNGV. CDR3 coding DNA: TGTGCCAGCACCATCGAGGGGACCCAGTACTTC. Its protein product is CASTIEGTQYF.

The J gene is TRBJ2-3, the V gene TRBV14; 8 bases match TRBD2. Losses at the gene ends were 0 bases for V and 8 bases for J; bases not matched to a gene: 13. CDR3 length: 17 amino acids. Germline lookup yields CDR1 SGHDN and CDR2 FVKESK. The CDR3 nucleotides read TGTGCCAGCAGCCAAGAACGTTTTCTAGCGGGTACGGGTACGCAGTATTTT. This codes for CASSQERFLAGTGTQYF.

This chain joins TRBV6-1 and TRBJ2-1; D unresolved. CDR1 is MNHNS and CDR2 is SASEGT in the germline V gene. This CDR3 has 17 amino acids. The V and J ends lost 1 base and 0 bases respectively, with 13 bases between them. CDR3 protein: CASSEGMAYSSYNEQFF. In DNA form, the CDR3 reads TGTGCCAGCAGTGAAGGAATGGCCTACAGCTCCTACAATGAGCAGTTCTTC.

The CDR3 DNA is TGTGCCAGCAGTTTTGGCGGGGGGGGCTATGGCTACACCTTC. Amino acids: CASSFGGGGYGYTF. V and J are TRBV27 and TRBJ1-2, with D possibly TRBD1 on 5 matching bases. CDR3 size: 14 residues. Germline V gene data show CDR1 as MNHEY and CDR2 as SMNVEV (reference sequence). The V and J ends lost 3 bases and 4 bases respectively, with 12 bases between them.

This clonotype came up a few times. The chain has TRBV5-6 and TRBJ2-2, with 10 bases fitting TRBD1. J gave up 3 bases and V 9 bases, and 5 bases lay outside the gene matches. Per the germline V gene, CDR1 is SGHDT and CDR2 is YYEEEE. The CDR3 sequence is 14 residues long. The CDR3 bases are TGTGCCACGGGGGGGACAGGGGACACCGGGGAGCTGTTTTTT. This gives the protein CATGGTGDTGELFF.

As to this clonotype: Compared with germline, one end of the junction differs, possibly owing to a read error. This rearrangement joins TRBV7-6 to TRBJ2-2, with 10 bases identical to TRBD2. This CDR3 contains 18 residues. From germline, CDR1 is SGHVS and CDR2 FNYEAQ. CDR3 sequence: CASSPTGTSDPNTGELFF. The CDR3 DNA reads as TGTGCTAGCAGCCCAACCGGGACTAGCGACCCAAACACCGGGGAGCTGTTTTTT.

A few counts support this clonotype. The chain recombines TRBV5-4 with TRBJ2-2, with D tentatively TRBD1 (6 bases). The CDR3 totals 15 residues. V was pared by 4 bases and J by 3 bases, with 13 bases between. The germline V gene has CDR1 SGHNT and CDR2 YYREEE (reference sequence). This chain's CDR3 is CASSQYREDTGELFF. CDR3 DNA: TGTGCCAGCAGCCAATACAGGGAAGACACCGGGGAGCTGTTTTTT.

This clonotype was observed once. This chain joins TRBV5-4 and TRBJ2-3; the match to TRBD2 covers 8 bases. Per germline, CDR1 SGHNT and CDR2 YYREEE (reference sequence). The J segment lost 0 bases and the V segment lost 0 bases, leaving 6 bases of the junction unmatched. The length of the CDR3 is 17 residues. CDR3 sequence (DNA): TGTGCCAGCAGCTTGGACAGCGGGGGAACTAGCACAGATACGCAGTATTTT. Translating it yields CASSLDSGGTSTDTQYF.

This clonotype was seen at least ten times. The rearrangement joins TRBV7-2 to TRBJ2-1; maybe TRBD2 (6 bases). This CDR3 is 12 amino acids long. In germline, CDR1 is SGHTA, CDR2 FQGNSA. Between the trimmed V and J ends, which lost 5 bases and 10 bases, there was a span of 12 bases. In DNA form, the CDR3 reads TGTGCCAGCAGCCCGACTAGTCTCGAGCAGTTCTTC. Encoded protein: CASSPTSLEQFF.